The TCR beta chain described here comes from a study of monozygotic twins with inflammatory bowel disease. As to this clonotype: Its antigen is not identified.

This CDR3 has 15 residues. From germline, CDR1 is SGDLS and CDR2 YYNGEE. Both TCRalpha and TCRbeta cDNA were subjected to two nested PCRs lasting about 15 and 9 cycles. TCRdb reworked the 5' RACE reads into one entry per CDR3 protein, no DNA. Recorded here are 330,000 or so distinct CDR3 sequences; the top ten clones represent 2% to 2.5%. Study results and caveats: TCRbeta diversity (inverse Simpson) was lower in IBD patients than in healthy co-twins. For repertoire similarity, concordant twins did not differ from discordant twins, possibly because power was limited. What may have added variability to patient repertoires is that immunosuppressive treatments differed.

This clonotype was sampled from a human donor with ulcerative colitis or Crohn's disease, or a healthy co-twin of an affected twin (not recorded which). Specimen: blood. The chain joins TRBV9 to TRBJ2-1; TCRdb proposes TRBD1, but this gene call is untestable without DNA. CDR3 residues: CASSEQGAQYNEQFF.